A selection of T cell receptor beta chains follows, all from one sample in a study of PD-1 blockade in classical Hodgkin lymphoma. Clones were sequenced by immunoSEQ multiplex PCR, and TCRdb holds only the in-frame ones, with some missing. The sample carries 40,000 to 45,000 clones, 71% recorded once. Material: peripheral blood mononuclear cells (PBMCs), obtained at baseline. These receptor sequences come from a human donor with classical Hodgkin lymphoma. CDR3s include the opening cysteine and the closing phenylalanine or tryptophan.

CDR3	V	J
CASSQDSPRASTDTQYF	TRBV4-3	TRBJ2-3
CASSGGGTGFPHEQFF	TRBV28	TRBJ2-1
CASSSPEGTEAFF	TRBV28	TRBJ1-1
CASSFSAGYNEQFF	TRBV28	TRBJ2-1
CASRLEGRGQFF	TRBV27	TRBJ2-1
CASSLFFITGDEQYF	TRBV27	TRBJ2-7
CASSAGTEAFF	TRBV7-9	TRBJ1-1
CASSPGTYGYTF	TRBV6-5	TRBJ1-2
CASSYESRSEAFF	TRBV6-6	TRBJ1-1
CASSSRYGAGLHEQYF	TRBV7-6	TRBJ2-7
CASSLSGNSYEQYF	TRBV27	TRBJ2-7
CASTVAGELFF	TRBV6-5	TRBJ2-2
CASSLEAGTHREQYF	TRBV7-6	TRBJ2-7
CASSVGGIGNTEAFF	TRBV9	TRBJ1-1
CASSPGLSSYEQYF	TRBV7-8	TRBJ2-7
CASSVVGDYEQYF	TRBV9	TRBJ2-7
CASSLGGSDKHYEQYF	TRBV28	TRBJ2-7
CASSLDPGEQGGSYNEQFF	TRBV7-9	TRBJ2-1
CASSLGLTADTQYF	TRBV7-3	TRBJ2-3
CASSQSRGGYEQYF	TRBV14	TRBJ2-7
CAMRTADNEQFF	TRBV10-3	TRBJ2-1
CASSKRRKLTDTQYF	TRBV21-1	TRBJ2-3
CAISQGSTGSGYTF	TRBV10-3	TRBJ1-2
CASSVLGENYNEQFF	TRBV9	TRBJ2-1
CASSSTRSSYNSPLHF	TRBV4-1	TRBJ1-6
CASARVRGMPEEAFF	TRBV27	TRBJ1-1
CASSALGGGQPQHF	TRBV9	TRBJ1-5
CASSPREGIGDTQYF	TRBV7-3	TRBJ2-3
CASSLNPGTSGYF	TRBV4-3	TRBJ2-4
CASSLGFNPSHEQYF	TRBV11-2	TRBJ2-7
CASSPGKGARTEAFF	TRBV11-2	TRBJ1-1
CASSLAGGNTGELFF	TRBV7-2	TRBJ2-2
CASSSPGGDPQYF	TRBV5-4	TRBJ2-5
CASRGGAAGNTIYF	TRBV19	TRBJ1-3
CASSGGSYEQYF	TRBV5-1	TRBJ2-7
CASSPVEGGAHEQYF	TRBV5-4	TRBJ2-7
CASSFAFGGPNSYEQYF	TRBV27	TRBJ2-7